The 32 T cell receptor beta chains presented below share a single source sample, sequenced in a study of blood T cell repertoires in COVID-19. Clones were sequenced by immunoSEQ multiplex PCR, and TCRdb holds only the in-frame ones, with some missing. The top ten hold 4% to 5% of the sample, which has 140,000 or so clones, roughly 77% seen once. The sample consisted of peripheral blood. These TCRs come from a woman in her seventies with COVID-19, enrolled during active disease.

This clone showed up just a few times. The rearrangement links TRBV19 to TRBJ2-2; 8 bases align to TRBD2. V lost 0 bases to trimming and J lost 0 bases; unmatched junction nucleotides: 9. Germline V gene sequence: CDR1 LNHDA, CDR2 SQIVND (reference sequence). This CDR3 has 19 amino acids. CDR3 protein: CASSIDRRGALSNTGELFF. The CDR3 nucleotides are TGTGCCAGTAGTATAGATCGGCGGGGGGCCCTCTCGAACACCGGGGAGCTGTTTTTT. The full variable domain, its missing parts supplied by reference TRBV19 and TRBJ2-2, is DGGITQSPKYLFRKEGQNVTLSCEQNLNHDAMYWYRQDPGQGLRLIYYSQIVNDFQKGDIAEGYSVSREKKESFPLTVTSAQKNPTAFYLCASSIDRRGALSNTGELFFGEGSRLTVL.

The gene calls are TRBV9 and TRBJ1-5, with a weak D call TRBD1 (5 bases). Germline-derived CDR1 and CDR2 are SGDLS and YYNGEE. This CDR3 contains 15 residues. Trimming pared 0 bases from V and 4 bases from J, leaving 11 bases between. The CDR3, as DNA: TGTGCCAGCAGCGTAGAGGGGAATCTTAATCAGCCCCAGCATTTT. Protein: CASSVEGNLNQPQHF.

This chain joins TRBV7-6 and TRBJ1-5, with D possibly TRBD1 on 5 matching bases. V was pared by 5 bases and J by 0 bases, with 17 bases between. Looked up from germline, CDR1 is SGHVS and CDR2 is FNYEAQ. The CDR3 contains 17 residues. CDR3 sequence: CASSPAMGRTSNQPQHF. Written as DNA, the CDR3 is TGTGCCAGCAGCCCCGCGATGGGGCGGACTAGCAATCAGCCCCAGCATTTT.

This sequence joins TRBV4-3 and TRBJ1-2; D may be TRBD1 (5 bases). Germline V gene sequence: CDR1 LGHNA, CDR2 YSLEER. This CDR3 comprises 16 residues. V gave up 0 bases and J gave up 8 bases, with 19 bases separating them. The DNA of the CDR3 is TGCGCCAGCAGCCAAGAGGGCCGTGGGGGACTGGCGGGCTACACCTTC. The encoded protein is CASSQEGRGGLAGYTF.

V usage is TRBV28 and J usage is TRBJ1-4, with D unresolved. Trimming removed 8 bases from V and 8 bases from J, with 18 bases in between. The CDR3 length is 14 residues. CDR1 is MDHEN, CDR2 SYDVKM, per germline. CDR3 sequence: CASCRRAIPEKLFF. In DNA, the CDR3 is TGTGCCAGCTGCCGTAGAGCGATCCCGGAAAAACTGTTTTTT.

This clone has only one observation. This chain uses TRBV2 with TRBJ2-7, with TRBD2 as a possible D gene (7 bases). The CDR3 has 15 residues. The germline V and J ends were trimmed by 4 bases and 9 bases, with 22 bases remaining between them. Germline V gene sequence: CDR1 SNHLY, CDR2 FYNNEI. Here the CDR3 DNA reads TGTGCCAGCAGTGTGGGAGGGGGGGCACCCGTTGCGCAGTACTTC. Translation gives CASSVGGGAPVAQYF. The full variable domain, in which reference TRBV2 and TRBJ2-7 provide the parts outside the CDR3, is EPEVTQTPSHQVTQMGQEVILRCVPISNHLYFYWYRQILGQKVEFLVSFYNNEISEKSEIFDDQFSVERPDGSNFTLKIRSTKLEDSAMYFCASSVGGGAPVAQYFGPGTRLTVT.

The chain couples TRBV28 to TRBJ1-5; possibly TRBD1 for D (5 bases). The V end was cut by 6 bases, the J end by 5 bases, with 17 bases between. The germline gives CDR1 MDHEN, CDR2 SYDVKM. CDR3 size: 15 residues. As DNA, the CDR3 is TGTGCCAGCAGGGCTGGGGGGGAAGGGTATCAGCCCCAGCATTTT. This translates into CASRAGGEGYQPQHF.

The chain has TRBV6-4 and TRBJ2-1, with TRBD2 matching 10 bases. The CDR3 is made up of 15 amino acids. After removal of 5 bases from V and 6 bases from J, the junction contained 7 bases not matched to a gene. Germline V CDR1 and CDR2: MRHNA, SNTAGT. The CDR3 DNA sequence: TGTGCCAGCAGTCTTCTAGCGGGGGCCTTCAATGAGCAGTTCTTC. Translation: CASSLLAGAFNEQFF.

This rearrangement joins TRBV20-1 to TRBJ2-1, with a possible D match to TRBD2 (6 bases). The length of the CDR3 is 15 residues. V was trimmed by 3 bases and J by 5 bases, leaving 17 bases between them. CDR1 is DFQATT and CDR2 is SNEGSKA in the germline V gene (reference sequence). The CDR3 reads CSASPEEGRDNEQFF. In DNA, the CDR3 is TGCAGTGCTAGTCCCGAGGAGGGAAGGGACAATGAGCAGTTCTTC.

This clone was counted a single time. The chain employs TRBV7-2 and TRBJ2-3, with D perhaps TRBD2 (6 bases). CDR1 and CDR2 (germline): SGHTA, FQGNSA. Trimming cost V 1 base and J 0 bases, with 11 bases left between them. The CDR3 has 16 amino acids. The CDR3 bases are TGTGCCAGCAGCTTAGTACCCGCGGGGAGCACAGATACGCAGTATTTT. Amino acids: CASSLVPAGSTDTQYF.

This chain uses TRBV3-1 (or the pseudogene TRBV3-2) with TRBJ1-6, with TRBD1 as a possible D gene (6 bases). The CDR3 runs 14 residues. The germline V gene has CDR1 LGHDT and CDR2 YNNKEL (reference sequence). The ends were cut back, 1 base at V and 5 bases at J, with 6 bases in the middle. The CDR3 DNA sequence: TGTGCCAGCAGCCAAGGACAGGATAATTCACCCCTCCACTTT. It is translated as CASSQGQDNSPLHF.

CDR3 bases: TGTGCCAGTAGTTTATTGGCGGGGGGTTTCGCAGATACGCAGTATTTT. It is translated as CASSLLAGGFADTQYF. The V and J genes are TRBV19 and TRBJ2-3; 8 bases are shared with TRBD2. CDR1 is LNHDA, CDR2 SQIVND, per germline (reference sequence). V trimming: 5 bases; J trimming: 4 bases; junction bases outside the gene matches: 11. The length of the CDR3 is 16 residues.

V usage is TRBV27 and J usage is TRBJ2-2, with D hard to call. Germline V lookup: CDR1 MNHEY, CDR2 SMNVEV (reference sequence). V lost 11 bases to trimming and J lost 2 bases, with 21 bases between them. This CDR3 is 16 amino acids long. CDR3 sequence (DNA): TGTGCCCACTCCACAGCTCTGGTGGATAACACCGGGGAGCTGTTTTTT. Amino acid sequence: CAHSTALVDNTGELFF.

The chain has TRBV30 and TRBJ1-1; no firm D call. Germline CDR1 is GTSNPN and CDR2 is SVGIG (reference sequence). The CDR3 is made up of 10 amino acids. Trimming pared 7 bases from V and 4 bases from J, leaving 7 bases between. The CDR3 sequence is CAFEVTEAFF. Written as DNA, the CDR3 is TGTGCCTTCGAGGTCACTGAAGCTTTCTTT. The full variable domain, its missing parts supplied by reference TRBV30 and TRBJ1-1, is SQTIHQWPATLVQPVGSPLSLECTVEGTSNPNLYWYRQAAGRGLQLLFYSVGIGQISSEVPQNLSASRPQDRQFILSSKKLLLSDSGFYLCAFEVTEAFFGQGTRLTVV.

The gene calls are TRBV21-1 and TRBJ1-5; the tabulated D call, TRBD1, remains unverified against the DNA. TRBV21-1 is a pseudogene segment. CDR3 length equals 15 residues. This CDR3 is CASSKAFLTPQPQHF. The CDR3 DNA follows: TGTGCCAGCAGCAAAGCTTTTCTTACACCTCAGCCCCAGCATTTT.

The rearrangement uses TRBV6-1 and TRBJ1-2; weak D call: TRBD1 (5 bases). Germline assignment: CDR1 MNHNS and CDR2 SASEGT. The CDR3 loop spans 16 amino acids. V was cut by 2 bases and J by 3 bases, with 16 bases left in between. The CDR3 here is CASSESLGHRYYGYTF. The CDR3 nucleotides are TGTGCCAGCAGTGAATCCTTAGGACACCGATACTATGGCTACACCTTC.

The chain recombines TRBV6-6 with TRBJ2-3, with TRBD2 as a possible D gene (5 bases). Trimming pared 0 bases from V and 3 bases from J, leaving 7 bases between. Germline CDR1 and CDR2: MNHNY and SVGAGI (reference sequence). CDR3 length equals 14 residues. CDR3 bases: TGTGCCAGCAGTTACTCTACTAGTACAGATACGCAGTATTTT. This codes for CASSYSTSTDTQYF.

This rearrangement joins TRBV3-1 (or the pseudogene TRBV3-2) to TRBJ1-2; TRBD1 is a possible D gene (5 bases). V lost 3 bases to trimming and J lost 8 bases, with 13 bases between them. This CDR3 comprises 13 residues. Germline V gene sequence: CDR1 LGHDT, CDR2 YNNKEL (reference sequence). CDR3 coding DNA: TGTGCCAGCAGCCAGCTGGGGCGTAAGGGCTACACCTTC. Translation: CASSQLGRKGYTF.

The count of this clone is one. This chain uses TRBV28 with TRBJ2-7; 7 nucleotides agree with TRBD1. This CDR3 contains 12 residues. CDR1 and CDR2 from the germline V gene are MDHEN and SYDVKM. V lost 7 bases, J lost 3 bases, and 3 bases stayed unmatched. The chain's CDR3 is CASNNRGYEQYF. The CDR3 DNA sequence: TGTGCCAGCAACAACAGGGGCTACGAGCAGTACTTC. Supplemented by reference TRBV28 and TRBJ2-7, the full variable domain reads DVKVTQSSRYLVKRTGEKVFLECVQDMDHENMFWYRQDPGLGLRLIYFSYDVKMKEKGDIPEGYSVSREKKERFSLILESASTNQTSMYLCASNNRGYEQYFGPGTRLTVT.

This clone was counted only a few times. The chain has TRBV4-1 and TRBJ2-1, with a tentative D call TRBD2 (6 bases). This CDR3 has 14 residues. V lost 10 bases and J lost 7, with 20 bases in between. Germline CDR1 MGHRA, CDR2 YSYEKL. CDR3 in amino acids: CATNPGGATNEQFF. CDR3 nucleotide sequence: TGCGCCACCAACCCCGGGGGTGCAACAAATGAGCAGTTCTTC.

As to this clone: One end of the junction varies from germline; a read error may be responsible. The J gene is TRBJ1-1, the V gene TRBV6-4; TRBD1 might be the D (5 bases). This CDR3 is 9 amino acids long. CDR1 and CDR2 (germline): MRHNA, SNTAGT. The CDR3: CASSDSRGF. CDR3 nucleotides: TGTGCCAGCAGTGACTCGCGGGGGTTT.

The V gene is TRBV5-1, the J gene TRBJ1-3; 9 bases line up with TRBD1. The germline gives CDR1 SGHRS, CDR2 YFSETQ. This CDR3 region has 14 residues. V dropped 4 bases and J dropped 8; count of bases not matched to a gene: 7. The CDR3 sequence is CASSLPDRGDTIYF. The CDR3 bases are TGCGCCAGCAGCCTTCCCGACAGGGGGGACACCATATATTTT.

The chain recombines TRBV3-1 (or the pseudogene TRBV3-2) with TRBJ2-3; TRBD2 matches 8 bases. The CDR3 has 16 amino acids. Germline CDR1 reads LGHDT; CDR2 reads YNNKEL (reference sequence). J gave up 6 bases and V 3 bases, and 11 bases lay outside the gene matches. The CDR3: CASSHALGLAGDTQYF. Here the CDR3 DNA reads TGTGCCAGCAGCCACGCCCTTGGACTAGCCGGCGATACGCAGTATTTT.

The J gene is TRBJ2-4, the V gene TRBV19, with a tentative D call TRBD1 (5 bases). Trimming cost V 4 bases and J 3 bases, with 16 bases left between them. CDR1 is LNHDA, CDR2 SQIVND, per germline (reference sequence). The CDR3 is made up of 16 amino acids. Here the CDR3 DNA reads TGTGCCAGTAGTACGTATCAGGGTTCCGGCAAAAACATTCAGTACTTC. Encoded protein: CASSTYQGSGKNIQYF.

The chain joins TRBV6-6 to TRBJ1-2; tentative D call: TRBD1 (5 bases). V dropped 5 bases and J dropped 2 bases, with 9 bases sitting between them. Per the germline V gene, CDR1 is MNHNY and CDR2 is SVGAGI (reference sequence). The CDR3 is 13 residues long. In DNA form, the CDR3 reads TGTGCCAGCAGTAGGGGTCTGAACTATGGCTACACCTTC. Translation: CASSRGLNYGYTF.

This sequence joins TRBV10-3 and TRBJ1-1, with TRBD1 matching over 8 bases. Germline V gene sequence: CDR1 ENHRY, CDR2 SYGVKD. This CDR3 is built from 13 residues. The V and J ends lost 7 bases and 1 base, in that order; junction bases with no gene match: 2. The CDR3 loop is CAINGQGNTEAFF. Here the CDR3 DNA reads TGTGCCATCAACGGACAGGGGAACACTGAAGCTTTCTTT.

The gene calls are TRBV30 and TRBJ1-5; tentatively, D is TRBD1 (6 bases). The germline V and J ends were trimmed by 1 base and 4 bases, with 11 bases remaining between them. The germline gives CDR1 GTSNPN, CDR2 SVGIG (reference sequence). This CDR3 comprises 14 residues. As DNA, the CDR3 is TGTGCCTGGAGTGACGGACAGCCTAATCAGCCCCAGCATTTT. Translated, it gives CAWSDGQPNQPQHF.

The table lists this clone with a count of one. The J gene is TRBJ2-1, the V gene TRBV4-2, with D possibly matching TRBD2 (5 bases). Trimming stripped 2 bases from V and 9 bases from J, with 17 bases between. This CDR3 is built from 15 residues. Per germline, CDR1 LGHNA and CDR2 YNFKEQ. The CDR3 nucleotides read TGTGCCAGCAGCCAAACTAGAATTACCGTCGGTGAGCAGTTCTTC. Translated: CASSQTRITVGEQFF.

CDR3 sequence (DNA): TGTGCCAGCAGGCCTGACAACATAGGTATAGCCAAAAACATTCAGTACTTC. It specifies CASRPDNIGIAKNIQYF. The gene calls are TRBV25-1 and TRBJ2-4; D not resolved. From germline, CDR1 is MGHDK and CDR2 SYGVNS. Trimming shortened V by 6 bases and J by 0 bases, and 18 bases separated the two germline ends. The CDR3 runs to 17 residues.

V usage is TRBV18 and J usage is TRBJ2-1; maybe TRBD1 (6 bases). Germline V CDR1 and CDR2: KGHSH, LQKENI. Trimming took off 5 bases at V and 5 bases at J, with 13 bases between the two ends. The length of the CDR3 is 14 residues. CDR3 loop: CASSVDSDNNEQFF. CDR3 bases: TGTGCCAGCTCAGTGGACAGCGACAACAATGAGCAGTTCTTC.

The gene calls are TRBV12-3 or TRBV12-4 and TRBJ1-2; tentative D call: TRBD1 (5 bases). V was cut by 6 bases and J by 7 bases, with 12 bases left in between. The CDR3 sequence is 12 residues long. CDR3 sequence (DNA): TGTGCCAGCAGGACCAGGGTAGGTGGCTACACCTTC. Translated: CASRTRVGGYTF.

V usage is TRBV15 and J usage is TRBJ2-3; possibly TRBD2 for D (6 bases). CDR3 length: 13 residues. The ends were cut back, 5 bases at V and 3 bases at J, with 9 bases in the middle. The V gene's germline CDR1 is LNHNV and CDR2 YYDKDF (reference sequence). CDR3 DNA sequence: TGTGCCACCAGCCCGGCGGGGACAGATACGCAGTATTTT. Its protein product is CATSPAGTDTQYF. Variable domain in full (rest from reference TRBV15 and TRBJ2-3): DAMVIQNPRYQVTQFGKPVTLSCSQTLNHNVMYWYQQKSSQAPKLLFHYYDKDFNNEADTPDNFQSRRPNTSFCFLDIRSPGLGDTAMYLCATSPAGTDTQYFGPGTRLTVL.